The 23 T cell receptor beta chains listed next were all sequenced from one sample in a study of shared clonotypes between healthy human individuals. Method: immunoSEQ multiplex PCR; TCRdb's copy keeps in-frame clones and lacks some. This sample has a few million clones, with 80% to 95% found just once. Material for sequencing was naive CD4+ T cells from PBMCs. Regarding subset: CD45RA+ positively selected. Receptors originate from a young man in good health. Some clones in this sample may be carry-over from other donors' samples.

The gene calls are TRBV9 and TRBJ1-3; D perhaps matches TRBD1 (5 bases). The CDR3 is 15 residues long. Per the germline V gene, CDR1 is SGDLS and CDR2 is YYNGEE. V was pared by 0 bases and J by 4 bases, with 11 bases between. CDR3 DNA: TGTGCCAGCAGCGTAGATGCGGGGCGAGGAAACACCATATATTTT. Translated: CASSVDAGRGNTIYF.

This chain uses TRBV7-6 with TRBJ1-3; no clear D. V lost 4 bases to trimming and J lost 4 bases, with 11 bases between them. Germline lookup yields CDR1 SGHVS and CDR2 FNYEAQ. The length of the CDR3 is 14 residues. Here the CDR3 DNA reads TGTGCCAGCAGCTCTCCTCGGTTGGGAAACACCATATATTTT. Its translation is CASSSPRLGNTIYF.

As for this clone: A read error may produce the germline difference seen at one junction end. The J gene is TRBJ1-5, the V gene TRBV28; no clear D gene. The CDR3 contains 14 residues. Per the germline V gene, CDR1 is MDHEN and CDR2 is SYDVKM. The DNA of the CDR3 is TGTACCAGCAGTTCGGCGCAAGGTGATCAGCCCCAGCATTTT. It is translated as CTSSSAQGDQPQHF.

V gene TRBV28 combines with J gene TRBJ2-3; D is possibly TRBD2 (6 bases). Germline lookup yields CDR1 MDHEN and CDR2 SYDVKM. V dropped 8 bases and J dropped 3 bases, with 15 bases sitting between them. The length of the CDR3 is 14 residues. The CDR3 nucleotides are TGTGCCAGCGTCGTCGGGAGTGCTACAGATACGCAGTATTTT. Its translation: CASVVGSATDTQYF.

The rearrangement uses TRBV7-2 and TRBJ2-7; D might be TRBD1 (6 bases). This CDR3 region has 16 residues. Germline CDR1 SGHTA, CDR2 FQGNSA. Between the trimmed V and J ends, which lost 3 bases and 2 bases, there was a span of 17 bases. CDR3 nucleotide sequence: TGTGCCAGCAGCTTTGATCCCCACAGGGACACCTACGAGCAGTACTTC. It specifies CASSFDPHRDTYEQYF.

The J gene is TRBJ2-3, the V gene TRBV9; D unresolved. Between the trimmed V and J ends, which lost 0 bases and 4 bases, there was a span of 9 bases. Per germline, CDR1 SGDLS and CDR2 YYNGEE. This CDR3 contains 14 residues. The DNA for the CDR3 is TGTGCCAGCAGCGTAGATTCCGGTGCAGATACGCAGTATTTT. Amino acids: CASSVDSGADTQYF.

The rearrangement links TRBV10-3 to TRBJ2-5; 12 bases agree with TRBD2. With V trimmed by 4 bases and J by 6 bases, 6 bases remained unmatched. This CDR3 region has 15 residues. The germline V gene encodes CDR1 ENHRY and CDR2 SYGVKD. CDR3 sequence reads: CAISGLAGGPQTQYF. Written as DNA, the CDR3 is TGTGCCATCAGTGGCCTAGCGGGAGGGCCGCAGACCCAGTACTTC.

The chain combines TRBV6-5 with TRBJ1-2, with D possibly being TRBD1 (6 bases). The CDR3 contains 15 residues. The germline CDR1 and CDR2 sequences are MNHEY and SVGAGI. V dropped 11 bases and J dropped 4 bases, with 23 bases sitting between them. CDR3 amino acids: CAVSYLRGGVYGYTF. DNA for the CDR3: TGTGCCGTCTCCTACTTAAGAGGGGGAGTCTATGGCTACACCTTC.

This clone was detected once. The CDR3 here is CASSEYGQGASEQYF. The CDR3 DNA sequence: TGTGCCAGCAGTGAGTACGGACAGGGGGCGAGCGAGCAGTACTTC. The rearrangement links TRBV6-6 to TRBJ2-7, with 11 bases matching TRBD1. Per the germline V gene, CDR1 is MNHNY and CDR2 is SVGAGI (reference sequence). The CDR3 is 15 residues long. Germline trimming cut 5 bases from V and 6 bases from J; bases unmatched to any gene: 9.

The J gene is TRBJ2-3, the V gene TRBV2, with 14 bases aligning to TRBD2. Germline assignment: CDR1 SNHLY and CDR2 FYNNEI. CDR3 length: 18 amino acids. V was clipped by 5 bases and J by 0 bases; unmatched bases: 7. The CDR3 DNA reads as TGTGCCAGCAGTTCCGGGACTAGCGGGAGCCTAAGCACAGATACGCAGTATTTT. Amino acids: CASSSGTSGSLSTDTQYF.

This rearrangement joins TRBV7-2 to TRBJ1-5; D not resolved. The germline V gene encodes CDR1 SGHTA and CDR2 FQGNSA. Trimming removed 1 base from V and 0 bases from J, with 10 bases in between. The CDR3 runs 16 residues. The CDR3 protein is CASSLGTWYSNQPQHF. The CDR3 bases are TGTGCCAGCAGCTTAGGTACTTGGTATAGCAATCAGCCCCAGCATTTT.

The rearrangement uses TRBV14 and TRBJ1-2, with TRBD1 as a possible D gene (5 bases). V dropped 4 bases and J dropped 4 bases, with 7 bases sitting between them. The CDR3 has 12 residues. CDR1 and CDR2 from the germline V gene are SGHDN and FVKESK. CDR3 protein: CASSPGAYGYTF. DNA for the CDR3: TGTGCCAGCAGCCCCGGGGCCTATGGCTACACCTTC.

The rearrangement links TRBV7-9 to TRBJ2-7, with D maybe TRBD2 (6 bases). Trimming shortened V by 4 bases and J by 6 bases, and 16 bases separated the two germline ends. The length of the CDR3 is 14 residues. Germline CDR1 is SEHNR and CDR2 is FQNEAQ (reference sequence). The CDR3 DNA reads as TGTGCCAGCAGCTGGGCGGGGTTCCCCCGCGAGCAGTACTTC. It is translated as CASSWAGFPREQYF.

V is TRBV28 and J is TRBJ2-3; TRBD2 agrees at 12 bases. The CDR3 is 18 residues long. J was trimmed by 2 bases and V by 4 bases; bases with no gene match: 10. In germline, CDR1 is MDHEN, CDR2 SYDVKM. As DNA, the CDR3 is TGTGCCAGCAGTTCCAGTCTAGCGGGAGGGGGTCCCACAGATACGCAGTATTTT. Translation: CASSSSLAGGGPTDTQYF. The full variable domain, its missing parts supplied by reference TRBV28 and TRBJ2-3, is DVKVTQSSRYLVKRTGEKVFLECVQDMDHENMFWYRQDPGLGLRLIYFSYDVKMKEKGDIPEGYSVSREKKERFSLILESASTNQTSMYLCASSSSLAGGGPTDTQYFGPGTRLTVL.

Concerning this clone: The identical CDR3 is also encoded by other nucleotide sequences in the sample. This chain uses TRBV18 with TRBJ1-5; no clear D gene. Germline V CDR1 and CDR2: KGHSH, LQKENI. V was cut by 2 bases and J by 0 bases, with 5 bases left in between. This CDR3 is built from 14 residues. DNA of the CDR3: TGTGCCAGCTCACCAGCGGGTAGCAATCAGCCCCAGCATTTT. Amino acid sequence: CASSPAGSNQPQHF.

CDR3 in amino acids: CASSFSAGGGDTQYF. CDR3 nucleotide sequence: TGCGCCAGCAGCTTTTCGGCGGGAGGGGGAGATACGCAGTATTTT. This chain joins TRBV5-1 and TRBJ2-3; the match to TRBD2 covers 9 bases. This CDR3 comprises 15 residues. With V trimmed by 2 bases and J by 5 bases, 6 bases remained unmatched. The germline V gene encodes CDR1 SGHRS and CDR2 YFSETQ.

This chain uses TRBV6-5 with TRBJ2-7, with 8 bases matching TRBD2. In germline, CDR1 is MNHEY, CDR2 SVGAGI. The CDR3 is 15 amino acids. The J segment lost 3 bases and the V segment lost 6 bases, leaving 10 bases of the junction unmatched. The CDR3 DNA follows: TGTGCCAGCAGCACCACTAGCGGAGGGGGCTACGAGCAGTACTTC. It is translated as CASSTTSGGGYEQYF.

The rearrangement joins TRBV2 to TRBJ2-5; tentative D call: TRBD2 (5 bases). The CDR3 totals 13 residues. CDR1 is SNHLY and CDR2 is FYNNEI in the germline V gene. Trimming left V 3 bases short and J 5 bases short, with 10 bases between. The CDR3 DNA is TGTGCCAGCAGTGATTTAGGCGGGGAGACCCAGTACTTC. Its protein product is CASSDLGGETQYF.

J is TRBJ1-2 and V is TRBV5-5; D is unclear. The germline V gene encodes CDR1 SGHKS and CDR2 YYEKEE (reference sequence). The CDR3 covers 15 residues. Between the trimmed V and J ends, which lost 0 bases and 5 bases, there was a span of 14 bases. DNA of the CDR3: TGTGCCAGCAGCTTGGATGCGGTTGCGGGTTATGGCTACACCTTC. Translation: CASSLDAVAGYGYTF.

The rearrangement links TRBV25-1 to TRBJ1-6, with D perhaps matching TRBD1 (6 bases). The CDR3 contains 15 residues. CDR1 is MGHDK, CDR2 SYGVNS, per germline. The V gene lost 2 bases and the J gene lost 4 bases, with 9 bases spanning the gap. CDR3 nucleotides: TGTGCCAGCAGTGAAAGGGGGAATTATAATTCACCCCTCCACTTT. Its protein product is CASSERGNYNSPLHF.

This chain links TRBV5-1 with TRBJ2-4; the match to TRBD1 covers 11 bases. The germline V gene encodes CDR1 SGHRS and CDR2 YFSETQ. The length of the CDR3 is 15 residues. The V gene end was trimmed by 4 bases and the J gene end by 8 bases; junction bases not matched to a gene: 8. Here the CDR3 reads CASSGTGTGGDIQYF. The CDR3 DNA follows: TGCGCCAGCAGCGGAACCGGGACAGGGGGAGACATTCAGTACTTC.

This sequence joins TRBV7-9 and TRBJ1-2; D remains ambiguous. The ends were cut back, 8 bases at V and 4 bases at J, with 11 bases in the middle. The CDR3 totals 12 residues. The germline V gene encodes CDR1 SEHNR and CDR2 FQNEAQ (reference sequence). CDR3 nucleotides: TGTGCCAGCGGTTTACAGTCCTATGGCTACACCTTC. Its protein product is CASGLQSYGYTF.

CDR3 region: CSVTASSYEQYF. CDR3 DNA: TGCAGCGTTACGGCGAGCTCCTACGAGCAGTACTTC. The rearrangement uses TRBV29-1 and TRBJ2-7; D is ambiguous. Trimming pared 5 bases from V and 0 bases from J, leaving 8 bases between. This CDR3 is built from 12 residues. Germline V lookup: CDR1 SQVTM, CDR2 ANQGSEA.